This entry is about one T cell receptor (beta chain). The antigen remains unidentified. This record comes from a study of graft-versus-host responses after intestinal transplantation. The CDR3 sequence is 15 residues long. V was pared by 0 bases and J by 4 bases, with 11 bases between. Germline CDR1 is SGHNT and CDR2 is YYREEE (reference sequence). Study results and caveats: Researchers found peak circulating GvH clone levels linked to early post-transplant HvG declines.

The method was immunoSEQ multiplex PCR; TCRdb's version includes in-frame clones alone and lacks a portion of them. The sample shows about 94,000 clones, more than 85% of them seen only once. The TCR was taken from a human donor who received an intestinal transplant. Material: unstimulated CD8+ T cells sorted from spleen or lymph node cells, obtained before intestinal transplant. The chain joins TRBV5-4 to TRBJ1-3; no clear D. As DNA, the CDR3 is TGTGCCAGCAGCTTGGATAGCCACGGAGGAAACACCATATATTTT. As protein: CASSLDSHGGNTIYF.